Following are 27 T cell receptor beta chains from one sample sequenced in a study of CD8+ T cells in alopecia areata. Extracted RNA was reverse transcribed into cDNA, the sequencing template. Method: immunoSEQ multiplex PCR; TCRdb's copy keeps in-frame clones and lacks some. The table has around 160,000 clones, about 87% seen once. The starting material was CD8+ T cells sorted from blood, obtained at week 0. These receptors originate from a human donor with alopecia areata.

The gene calls are TRBV5-6 and TRBJ1-1; no reliable D call. This CDR3 has 16 amino acids. The germline gives CDR1 SGHDT, CDR2 YYEEEE. The V end was cut by 0 bases, the J end by 3 bases, with 15 bases between. CDR3 in amino acids: CASSLGVRSPDTEAFF. The CDR3 nucleotides read TGTGCCAGCAGCTTGGGCGTCAGGTCCCCGGACACTGAAGCTTTCTTT.

As for this clone: In the same sample, other DNA sequences code for this CDR3. This sequence joins TRBV5-4 and TRBJ1-1; D unclear. V shed 0 bases and J shed 2 bases, with 11 bases lying between them. Germline lookup yields CDR1 SGHNT and CDR2 YYREEE (reference sequence). The CDR3 consists of 15 residues. The CDR3 DNA sequence: TGTGCCAGCAGCTTGGTCACCAACTTTAACACTGAAGCTTTCTTT. This translates into CASSLVTNFNTEAFF.

This clone has only one observation. The chain is built from TRBV5-6 and TRBJ2-6, with D hard to call. CDR1 and CDR2 (germline): SGHDT, YYEEEE. This CDR3 contains 12 residues. The V end lost 0 bases, the J end lost 13 bases, and 8 bases lay between the germline ends. The CDR3 sequence is CASSLGLKVLTF. CDR3 nucleotide sequence: TGTGCCAGCAGCTTGGGGCTAAAGGTCCTGACTTTC.

In DNA, the CDR3 is TGCGCCAGCAGCCCTGCCCCAGGTAGCTCCTACGAGCAGTACTTC. Encoded protein: CASSPAPGSSYEQYF. The gene calls are TRBV5-1 and TRBJ2-7; no clear D. V was cut by 4 bases and J by 0 bases, with 14 bases left in between. Germline CDR1 and CDR2: SGHRS and YFSETQ. The CDR3 runs 15 residues. Combining the CDR3 with reference TRBV5-1 and TRBJ2-7 gives the whole variable domain KAGVTQTPRYLIKTRGQQVTLSCSPISGHRSVSWYQQTPGQGLQFLFEYFSETQRNKGNFPGRFSGRQFSNSRSEMNVSTLELGDSALYLCASSPAPGSSYEQYFGPGTRLTVT.

V usage is TRBV6-6 and J usage is TRBJ2-2, with D possibly being TRBD1 (6 bases). Trimming took off 8 bases at V and 5 bases at J, with 15 bases between the two ends. Per the germline V gene, CDR1 is MNHNY and CDR2 is SVGAGI (reference sequence). The CDR3 runs to 14 residues. The CDR3 protein is CASRGGVGTGELFF. The CDR3 DNA reads as TGTGCCAGCCGAGGGGGAGTCGGGACCGGGGAGCTGTTTTTT.

This rearrangement joins TRBV6-5 to TRBJ2-7; 11 bases match TRBD2. Germline trimming cut 6 bases from V and 3 bases from J; bases unmatched to any gene: 7. Germline CDR1 is MNHEY and CDR2 is SVGAGI. This CDR3 comprises 15 residues. CDR3 DNA: TGTGCCAGCAGCCCTACTAGCGGGGGAGGCTACGAGCAGTACTTC. Its translation is CASSPTSGGGYEQYF.

The rearrangement joins TRBV30 to TRBJ1-1; a possible D gene is TRBD1 (5 bases). Trimming removed 4 bases at V and 6 bases at J, with 12 bases between. This CDR3 comprises 12 residues. Germline V CDR1 and CDR2: GTSNPN, SVGIG (reference sequence). The CDR3 region is CAWTQGAAEAFF. The CDR3 coding sequence is TGTGCCTGGACCCAGGGAGCTGCTGAAGCTTTCTTT.

The chain recombines TRBV29-1 with TRBJ2-7; the D is unclear. V gave up 3 bases and J gave up 0 bases, with 15 bases separating them. Germline CDR1 reads SQVTM; CDR2 reads ANQGSEA. The CDR3 loop spans 15 amino acids. CDR3 in amino acids: CSVEVVGRVSYEQYF. Here the CDR3 DNA reads TGCAGCGTTGAGGTTGTCGGCCGAGTCTCCTACGAGCAGTACTTC.

The rearrangement links TRBV7-7 to TRBJ2-2; D gene uncertain. The CDR3 has 17 amino acids. CDR1 and CDR2 (germline): SSHAT, FNYEAQ (reference sequence). Trimming removed 1 base from V and 6 bases from J, with 18 bases in between. The CDR3: CASSLVPTGDFPGELFF. In DNA, the CDR3 is TGTGCCAGCAGCTTAGTCCCCACTGGGGATTTCCCCGGGGAGCTGTTTTTT.

The rearrangement joins TRBV6-1 to TRBJ1-1; 7 bases line up with TRBD1. CDR1 MNHNS and CDR2 SASEGT come from the germline V gene. V was pared by 4 bases and J by 1 base, with 6 bases of the junction left unmatched. The CDR3 is 15 residues long. CDR3 loop: CASSAQGFENTEAFF. CDR3 nucleotides: TGTGCCAGCAGTGCACAGGGGTTTGAGAACACTGAAGCTTTCTTT.

The chain has TRBV7-2 and TRBJ1-3; D ambiguous. This CDR3 spans 14 amino acids. V lost 1 base to trimming and J lost 0 bases, with 4 bases between them. Looked up from germline, CDR1 is SGHTA and CDR2 is FQGNSA. As DNA, the CDR3 is TGTGCCAGCAGCTTAGTAGGCTCTGGAAACACCATATATTTT. Amino acids: CASSLVGSGNTIYF.

V gene TRBV27 combines with J gene TRBJ1-2; D unresolved. V was cut by 3 bases and J by 4 bases, with 9 bases left in between. Germline V CDR1 and CDR2: MNHEY, SMNVEV (reference sequence). The CDR3 covers 13 residues. Here the CDR3 DNA reads TGTGCCAGCAGTTTCAAGGGAGGCTATGGCTACACCTTC. This gives the protein CASSFKGGYGYTF.

This sequence joins TRBV5-1 and TRBJ1-1, with D possibly matching TRBD1 (5 bases). This CDR3 comprises 15 residues. From germline, CDR1 is SGHRS and CDR2 YFSETQ. The V and J ends lost 1 base and 5 bases respectively, with 15 bases between them. The CDR3 region has the DNA TGCGCCAGCAGCTTGTTAGACGGGGGTGGAACTGAAGCTTTCTTT. It translates to CASSLLDGGGTEAFF.

This clone was seen a single time. This chain joins TRBV11-2 and TRBJ2-7, with 11 nucleotides matching TRBD2. There are 18 residues in the CDR3. V trimming: 2 bases; J trimming: 4 bases; junction bases outside the gene matches: 13. Per germline, CDR1 SGHAT and CDR2 FQNNGV. The CDR3 loop reads CASSLRLLAGDLDYEQYF. DNA for the CDR3: TGTGCCAGCAGCTTAAGATTACTAGCGGGAGATCTGGATTACGAGCAGTACTTC.

The gene calls are TRBV4-1 and TRBJ2-7, with TRBD1 matching over 8 bases. Germline V gene lookup returns CDR1 MGHRA and CDR2 YSYEKL. This CDR3 region has 14 residues. With 5 bases clipped from V and 6 bases from J, the junction kept 9 bases outside the gene matches. The CDR3, as DNA: TGCGCCAGCAGCTCACCTGGACAGGGTCGCGAGCAGTACTTC. Its protein is CASSSPGQGREQYF.

V and J are TRBV2 and TRBJ2-3; TRBD1 agrees at 8 bases. The CDR3 runs to 15 residues. Trimming cost V 10 bases and J 2 bases; bases outside gene matches: 11. From germline, CDR1 is SNHLY and CDR2 FYNNEI. For the CDR3, the DNA is TGTGCCACTCAAGACCAGGGGGCACCCACAGATACGCAGTATTTT. Amino acid sequence: CATQDQGAPTDTQYF.

This chain's CDR3 is CASSWGPTNTGELFF. The CDR3 region has the DNA TGTGCCAGCAGTTGGGGCCCCACGAACACCGGGGAGCTGTTTTTT. This rearrangement joins TRBV14 to TRBJ2-2; D is perhaps TRBD1 (5 bases). Germline V lookup: CDR1 SGHDN, CDR2 FVKESK. This CDR3 spans 15 amino acids. The V end lost 6 bases, the J end lost 0 bases, and 11 bases lay between the germline ends.

The V gene is TRBV14, the J gene TRBJ2-7; D ambiguous. V dropped 0 bases and J dropped 3 bases, with 3 bases sitting between them. Germline CDR1 reads SGHDN; CDR2 reads FVKESK. The CDR3 has 12 residues. CDR3 nucleotides: TGTGCCAGCAGCCAAGAGCACTACGAGCAGTACTTC. Translated: CASSQEHYEQYF.

The chain recombines TRBV15 with TRBJ2-5, with D possibly matching TRBD2 (5 bases). Trimming shortened V by 1 base and J by 10 bases, and 13 bases separated the two germline ends. The germline V gene has CDR1 LNHNV and CDR2 YYDKDF (reference sequence). This CDR3 spans 13 amino acids. In nucleotides, the CDR3 is TGTGCCACCAGCAGAGTGCCGGGAACCCACCAGTACTTC. Amino acid sequence: CATSRVPGTHQYF.

This sequence joins TRBV19 and TRBJ2-1; no reliable D call. Germline assignment: CDR1 LNHDA and CDR2 SQIVND (reference sequence). The CDR3 totals 11 residues. V dropped 4 bases and J dropped 6 bases, with 4 bases sitting between them. The CDR3 loop reads CASSTGNEQFF. In DNA, the CDR3 is TGTGCCAGTAGTACCGGCAATGAGCAGTTCTTC.

This clone was seen a single time. The chain has TRBV11-3 and TRBJ2-3; D is unresolved. Per germline, CDR1 SGHNT and CDR2 YENEEA. V was trimmed by 5 bases and J by 2 bases, leaving 5 bases between them. CDR3 size: 12 residues. CDR3 sequence reads: CASSTYTDTQYF. Written as DNA, the CDR3 is TGTGCCAGCAGCACCTACACAGATACGCAGTATTTT. Complete variable domain (other parts from reference TRBV11-3 and TRBJ2-3): EAGVVQSPRYKIIEKKQPVAFWCNPISGHNTLYWYLQNLGQGPELLIRYENEEAVDDSQLPKDRFSAERLKGVDSTLKIQPAELGDSAVYLCASSTYTDTQYFGPGTRLTVL.

V is TRBV27 and J is TRBJ2-5; 7 nucleotides line up with TRBD1. The assigned J gene may be wrong: the sequence end matches TRBJ2-7 better. The CDR3 has 16 residues. Germline V gene data show CDR1 as MNHEY and CDR2 as SMNVEV (reference sequence). CDR3: CASSLDPTGSSYEQYF. CDR3 nucleotide sequence: TGTGCCAGCAGTTTGGATCCGACAGGGAGCTCCTACGAGCAGTACTTC.

The rearrangement links TRBV5-1 to TRBJ2-1, with 10 bases matching TRBD1. Germline V CDR1 and CDR2: SGHRS, YFSETQ. After removal of 1 base from V and 1 base from J, the junction contained 5 bases not matched to a gene. The CDR3 length is 17 residues. The CDR3 protein is CASSLNRGQGSYNEQFF. CDR3 nucleotide sequence: TGCGCCAGCAGCTTGAATAGGGGACAGGGGTCCTACAATGAGCAGTTCTTC.

This clone was seen only once. J is TRBJ1-1 and V is TRBV29-1; unclear D gene. V dropped 5 bases and J dropped 4 bases, with 11 bases sitting between them. Per the germline V gene, CDR1 is SQVTM and CDR2 is ANQGSEA. The CDR3 has 12 amino acids. CDR3 region: CSVHVGFTEAFF. CDR3 DNA sequence: TGCAGCGTTCATGTGGGTTTCACTGAAGCTTTCTTT.

A note on this clone: A much more abundant neighbour one base away suggests this may be a read error. V and J are TRBV13 and TRBJ2-3, with TRBD2 matching over 12 bases. Germline values: CDR1 PRHDT, CDR2 FYEKMQ (reference sequence). The CDR3 covers 15 residues. V gave up 4 bases and J gave up 2 bases; unmatched junction bases: 1. CDR3 protein: CASSSSGGATDTQYF. CDR3 coding DNA: TGTGCCAGCAGCTCTAGCGGGGGGGCCACAGATACGCAGTATTTT. The full variable domain, completed using reference TRBV13 and TRBJ2-3, is AAGVIQSPRHLIKEKRETATLKCYPIPRHDTVYWYQQGPGQDPQFLISFYEKMQSDKGSIPDRFSAQQFSDYHSELNMSSLELGDSALYFCASSSSGGATDTQYFGPGTRLTVL.

The CDR3 DNA follows: TGCGCCAGCAGCCGAGCCTCCGGAGACAGTCTCTACGAGCAGTACTTC. Its translation is CASSRASGDSLYEQYF. This rearrangement joins TRBV4-1 to TRBJ2-7, with a weak D call TRBD1 (5 bases). The V end lost 4 bases, the J end lost 3 bases, and 19 bases lay between the germline ends. Germline assignment: CDR1 MGHRA and CDR2 YSYEKL. This CDR3 is 16 amino acids long.

The rearrangement links TRBV9 to TRBJ2-3; tentative D call: TRBD2 (6 bases). CDR3 length: 14 amino acids. The germline gives CDR1 SGDLS, CDR2 YYNGEE. V lost 0 bases, J lost 5 bases, and 10 bases lay in between. Here the CDR3 reads CASSVAGERDTQYF. In DNA form, the CDR3 reads TGTGCCAGCAGCGTAGCGGGGGAGAGAGATACGCAGTATTTT.